This T cell receptor (beta chain) was identified during a study of blood T cell repertoires in COVID-19. Whole-study context: Sources were T cells, B-cell-depleted T cells, or PBMCs; the material itself was cDNA or gDNA.

Sequencing was performed with immunoSEQ multiplex PCR; in TCRdb, only in-frame clones are kept and a portion is missing. The sample shows about 350,000 clones, approximately 91% of them seen only once. Participant ages covered roughly 18 to 89 years across 20 to 25 US areas. Up to 2 weeks before entering the study, exposed participants had met a COVID-19 case. CDR1 is MDHEN, CDR2 SYDVKM, per germline. Trimming cost V 7 bases and J 7 bases; bases outside gene matches: 6. The CDR3 runs to 12 residues. The TCR was taken from a woman in her thirties who had been exposed to COVID-19. The chain carries TRBV28 and TRBJ1-1; 7 bases fit TRBD1. Sequenced: PBMCs or T cells enriched from blood (not recorded which). The CDR3 is CASTPDRDEAFF. In DNA form, the CDR3 reads TGTGCCAGCACCCCCGACAGGGATGAAGCTTTCTTT.